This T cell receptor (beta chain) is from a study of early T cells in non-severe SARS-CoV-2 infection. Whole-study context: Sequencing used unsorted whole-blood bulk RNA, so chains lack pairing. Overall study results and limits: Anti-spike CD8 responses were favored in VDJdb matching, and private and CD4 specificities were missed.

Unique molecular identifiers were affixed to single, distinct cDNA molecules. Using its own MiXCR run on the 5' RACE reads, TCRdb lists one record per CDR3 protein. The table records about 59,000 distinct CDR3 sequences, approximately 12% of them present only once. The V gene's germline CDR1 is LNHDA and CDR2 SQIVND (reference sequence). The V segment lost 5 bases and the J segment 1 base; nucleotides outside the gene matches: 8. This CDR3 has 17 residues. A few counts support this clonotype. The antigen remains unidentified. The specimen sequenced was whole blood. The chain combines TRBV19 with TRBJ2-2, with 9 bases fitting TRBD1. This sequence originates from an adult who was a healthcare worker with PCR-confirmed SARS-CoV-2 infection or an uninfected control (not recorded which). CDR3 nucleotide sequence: TGTGCCAGTAGTCCTCTTGAGGGACAGGGGAACACCGGGGAGCTGTTTTTT. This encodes CASSPLEGQGNTGELFF. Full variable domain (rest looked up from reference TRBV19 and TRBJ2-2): DGGITQSPKYLFRKEGQNVTLSCEQNLNHDAMYWYRQDPGQGLRLIYYSQIVNDFQKGDIAEGYSVSREKKESFPLTVTSAQKNPTAFYLCASSPLEGQGNTGELFFGEGSRLTVL.